Presented here are 28 T cell receptor beta chains from one specimen sequenced in a study of human thymus T cells. Data came from immunoSEQ multiplex PCR; TCRdb stores just in-frame clones and leaves some out. The sample includes 40,000 to 45,000 clones, about 93% seen only once; the top ten take 0.095% to 0.15%. The sequenced sample was blood. All receptors come from a boy under three years old with a congenital heart defect but otherwise immunologically healthy.

This clone was detected once. The chain links TRBV6-6 to TRBJ2-1; D call uncertain. The V end lost 0 bases, the J end lost 4 bases, and 7 bases lay between the germline ends. Per the germline V gene, CDR1 is MNHNY and CDR2 is SVGAGI (reference sequence). CDR3 length equals 14 residues. CDR3 DNA: TGTGCCAGCAGTTACTCAAACATTTACAATGAGCAGTTCTTC. Translating it yields CASSYSNIYNEQFF.

The chain recombines TRBV28 with TRBJ2-3; 9 bases map to TRBD1. Germline trimming cut 3 bases from V and 5 bases from J; bases unmatched to any gene: 9. Germline CDR1 reads MDHEN; CDR2 reads SYDVKM. The CDR3 is 16 amino acids. Written as DNA, the CDR3 is TGTGCCAGCAGTTTCCCGGGACAGGGTGGGGGAGATACGCAGTATTTT. Amino acids: CASSFPGQGGGDTQYF.

This chain connects TRBV7-9 to TRBJ1-1, with TRBD1 identical over 8 bases. This CDR3 spans 15 amino acids. The V segment lost 5 bases and the J segment 7 bases; nucleotides outside the gene matches: 12. The V gene's germline CDR1 is SEHNR and CDR2 FQNEAQ (reference sequence). The CDR3 region is CASSLLSGGAGEAFF. In DNA form, the CDR3 reads TGTGCCAGCAGCCTACTCTCAGGGGGCGCGGGTGAAGCTTTCTTT.

The chain is built from TRBV9 and TRBJ2-5; 7 bases are a match to TRBD2. J gave up 2 bases and V 1 base, and 5 bases lay outside the gene matches. The CDR3 extends over 15 amino acids. Germline CDR1 and CDR2: SGDLS and YYNGEE. Written as DNA, the CDR3 is TGTGCCAGCAGCGTAACGGGACTACCGCAAGAGACCCAGTACTTC. This gives the protein CASSVTGLPQETQYF. Full variable domain (missing parts from reference TRBV9 and TRBJ2-5): DSGVTQTPKHLITATGQRVTLRCSPRSGDLSVYWYQQSLDQGLQFLIQYYNGEERAKGNILERFSAQQFPDLHSELNLSSLELGDSALYFCASSVTGLPQETQYFGPGTRLLVL.

V and J are TRBV9 and TRBJ2-7; D is unclear. Germline values: CDR1 SGDLS, CDR2 YYNGEE. Trimming stripped 0 bases from V and 2 bases from J, with 3 bases between. The CDR3 extends over 12 amino acids. CDR3: CASSVGTYEQYF. The CDR3, as DNA: TGTGCCAGCAGCGTAGGGACCTACGAGCAGTACTTC.

The chain couples TRBV30 to TRBJ1-3, with a possible D match to TRBD1 (5 bases). From germline, CDR1 is GTSNPN and CDR2 SVGIG (reference sequence). The CDR3 is 14 amino acids. Trimming pared 1 base from V and 4 bases from J, leaving 11 bases between. The CDR3 DNA sequence: TGTGCCTGGAGTGCCGCAGGGAAAGGAAACACCATATATTTT. Translated, it gives CAWSAAGKGNTIYF.

The chain has TRBV9 and TRBJ2-1; 7 bases are a match to TRBD2. The CDR3 runs 12 residues. The V and J ends lost 3 bases and 7 bases, in that order; junction bases with no gene match: 1. The germline gives CDR1 SGDLS, CDR2 YYNGEE. Here the CDR3 DNA reads TGTGCCAGCAGCGGCGGGGGAAATGAGCAGTTCTTC. Translated: CASSGGGNEQFF.

This chain connects TRBV5-1 to TRBJ2-3; the match to TRBD1 covers 7 bases. J was trimmed by 2 bases and V by 4 bases; bases with no gene match: 7. This CDR3 comprises 15 residues. Germline lookup yields CDR1 SGHRS and CDR2 YFSETQ. The CDR3 coding sequence is TGCGCCAGCAGCCCCCGGGACAGATACACAGATACGCAGTATTTT. Amino acid sequence: CASSPRDRYTDTQYF.

V usage is TRBV7-2 and J usage is TRBJ1-5, with TRBD1 matching over 9 bases. There are 15 residues in the CDR3. Germline values: CDR1 SGHTA, CDR2 FQGNSA. V lost 2 bases to trimming and J lost 2 bases; unmatched junction nucleotides: 1. CDR3 protein: CTSSLRTGGNQPQHF. CDR3 coding DNA: TGTACCAGCAGCTTAAGGACAGGGGGCAATCAGCCCCAGCATTTT.

The J gene is TRBJ1-1, the V gene TRBV9; 9 bases are shared with TRBD1. Germline lookup yields CDR1 SGDLS and CDR2 YYNGEE. This CDR3 has 13 residues. J was trimmed by 3 bases and V by 4 bases; bases with no gene match: 1. Here the CDR3 DNA reads TGTGCCAGCAGCCGGGACAGGGACACTGAAGCTTTCTTT. Amino acids: CASSRDRDTEAFF.

The genes are TRBV9 and TRBJ1-2; 8 nucleotides line up with TRBD1. Trimming at V came to 4 bases and at J to 7 bases, leaving 9 bases not matched to a gene. Germline V lookup: CDR1 SGDLS, CDR2 YYNGEE. The length of the CDR3 is 14 residues. This CDR3 is CASSRQGPWSGYTF. As DNA, the CDR3 is TGTGCCAGCAGCCGACAGGGGCCCTGGAGTGGCTACACCTTC.

The chain is built from TRBV15 and TRBJ2-7, with D maybe TRBD1 (6 bases). Germline V CDR1 and CDR2: LNHNV, YYDKDF (reference sequence). The CDR3 is 12 amino acids. The V end lost 5 bases, the J end lost 6 bases, and 11 bases lay between the germline ends. CDR3 coding DNA: TGTGCCACCAGCCTGGACAGTGGCGAGCAGTACTTC. Encoded protein: CATSLDSGEQYF.

V is TRBV5-6 and J is TRBJ1-5; D perhaps matches TRBD1 (6 bases). This CDR3 contains 16 residues. Germline V CDR1 and CDR2: SGHDT, YYEEEE. V was shortened by 0 bases and J by 5 bases, with 15 bases between the two germline ends. CDR3 sequence reads: CASSLAGRGQDQPQHF. CDR3 DNA sequence: TGTGCCAGCAGCTTGGCCGGCCGGGGGCAGGATCAGCCCCAGCATTTT.

This chain connects TRBV30 to TRBJ1-1; D ambiguous. The germline V and J ends were trimmed by 0 bases and 5 bases, with 16 bases remaining between them. The germline CDR1 and CDR2 sequences are GTSNPN and SVGIG (reference sequence). CDR3 length equals 15 residues. In DNA form, the CDR3 reads TGTGCCTGGAGTGTGAATGCCGAGGTAGGGACTGAAGCTTTCTTT. Its protein product is CAWSVNAEVGTEAFF.

The chain links TRBV28 to TRBJ2-7, with D hard to call. Germline loops: CDR1 MDHEN, CDR2 SYDVKM. The germline V and J ends were trimmed by 6 bases and 2 bases, with 11 bases remaining between them. The CDR3 is 13 residues long. DNA of the CDR3: TGTGCCAGCAGATCGACCCCTACCTACGAGCAGTACTTC. Protein: CASRSTPTYEQYF.

The chain links TRBV4-1 to TRBJ2-3; 10 nucleotides align to TRBD1. Germline V CDR1 and CDR2: MGHRA, YSYEKL. Losses at the gene ends were 1 base for V and 4 bases for J; bases not matched to a gene: 2. This CDR3 is 15 amino acids long. Here the CDR3 DNA reads TGCGCCAGCAGCCAAGTCGGACAGGGGGCAGATACGCAGTATTTT. Residues: CASSQVGQGADTQYF.

The chain couples TRBV2 to TRBJ2-3, with D unresolved. The germline CDR1 and CDR2 sequences are SNHLY and FYNNEI. Trimming took off 7 bases at V and 2 bases at J, with 13 bases between the two ends. This CDR3 region has 14 residues. The CDR3 DNA follows: TGTGCCAGCAAGATAAGTAGGTCCACAGATACGCAGTATTTT. It translates to CASKISRSTDTQYF.

The chain combines TRBV27 with TRBJ2-3; D is unclear. V was trimmed by 5 bases and J by 2 bases, leaving 17 bases between them. CDR1 is MNHEY, CDR2 SMNVEV, per germline (reference sequence). CDR3 length equals 16 residues. The CDR3 spells CASSPLILFFTDTQYF. CDR3 coding DNA: TGTGCCAGCAGTCCTCTGATCTTATTTTTCACAGATACGCAGTATTTT.

This chain connects TRBV5-1 to TRBJ2-5; D ambiguous. The CDR3 is 11 residues long. The germline CDR1 and CDR2 sequences are SGHRS and YFSETQ. The V gene lost 5 bases and the J gene lost 2 bases, with 4 bases spanning the gap. DNA of the CDR3: TGCGCCAGCAGGGGGCAAGAGACCCAGTACTTC. As protein: CASRGQETQYF.

The chain has TRBV2 and TRBJ2-5; TRBD1 might be the D (5 bases). The end of the DNA is better explained by TRBJ2-7, so the J call may be wrong. The germline V gene encodes CDR1 SNHLY and CDR2 FYNNEI. The CDR3 runs 15 residues. The CDR3 protein is CASSERTTGSYEQYF. Written as DNA, the CDR3 is TGTGCCAGCAGTGAAAGGACAACGGGTAGTTACGAGCAGTACTTC.

The chain is built from TRBV20-1 and TRBJ1-1; no clear D. Germline CDR1 is DFQATT and CDR2 is SNEGSKA (reference sequence). V was clipped by 3 bases and J by 11 bases, with 4 bases between them. CDR3 size: 8 residues. Here the CDR3 reads CSARGAFF. The CDR3 DNA reads as TGCAGTGCTAGGGGGGCTTTCTTT.

The genes are TRBV28 and TRBJ2-7; 8 nucleotides agree with TRBD1. The CDR3 is 15 amino acids. CDR1 is MDHEN and CDR2 is SYDVKM in the germline V gene. J was trimmed by 3 bases and V by 0 bases; bases with no gene match: 4. The CDR3 is CASSLWDREIYEQYF. The CDR3, as DNA: TGTGCCAGCAGTTTATGGGACAGGGAAATCTACGAGCAGTACTTC. Based on the CDR3 plus reference TRBV28 and TRBJ2-7, the full variable domain is DVKVTQSSRYLVKRTGEKVFLECVQDMDHENMFWYRQDPGLGLRLIYFSYDVKMKEKGDIPEGYSVSREKKERFSLILESASTNQTSMYLCASSLWDREIYEQYFGPGTRLTVT.

The chain has TRBV10-3 and TRBJ1-2, with D tentatively TRBD1 (5 bases). Trimming removed 0 bases at V and 8 bases at J, with 16 bases between. The CDR3 loop spans 15 amino acids. Germline lookup yields CDR1 ENHRY and CDR2 SYGVKD. The CDR3 DNA reads TGTGCCATCAGTGAGTCGGAAGGGACCCTATTAGGCTACACCTTC. Encoded protein: CAISESEGTLLGYTF.

The genes are TRBV18 and TRBJ2-1; a weak D match, TRBD1 (6 bases). The CDR3 sequence is 16 residues long. From germline, CDR1 is KGHSH and CDR2 LQKENI. The V end was cut by 1 base, the J end by 2 bases, with 12 bases between. As DNA, the CDR3 is TGTGCCAGCTCACCACAGACAGGCCGAGCCTACAATGAGCAGTTCTTC. Its translation is CASSPQTGRAYNEQFF.

The chain links TRBV6-5 to TRBJ1-3; D remains ambiguous. V was clipped by 6 bases and J by 0 bases, with 12 bases between them. Germline V gives CDR1 MNHEY, CDR2 SVGAGI. This CDR3 contains 15 residues. The CDR3 protein is CASRQLGLSGNTIYF. DNA for the CDR3: TGTGCCAGCAGACAGTTAGGCCTCTCTGGAAACACCATATATTTT.

The chain combines TRBV28 with TRBJ2-3; D possibly uses TRBD1 or TRBD2 (6 bases each). The germline V gene encodes CDR1 MDHEN and CDR2 SYDVKM. V was shortened by 7 bases and J by 2 bases, with 13 bases between the two germline ends. This CDR3 spans 14 amino acids. The CDR3 nucleotides read TGTGCCAGCACCCTTGGGGGGCCCACAGATACGCAGTATTTT. Protein: CASTLGGPTDTQYF.

The gene calls are TRBV28 and TRBJ2-2; D is perhaps TRBD2 (6 bases). The germline V and J ends were trimmed by 4 bases and 6 bases, with 21 bases remaining between them. CDR3 length equals 17 residues. The germline V gene has CDR1 MDHEN and CDR2 SYDVKM. CDR3 in DNA: TGTGCCAGCAGTTATGACCGGGACTCAGACGTGGCCGGGGAGCTGTTTTTT. It yields the protein CASSYDRDSDVAGELFF.

The rearrangement uses TRBV7-9 and TRBJ2-1, with TRBD2 identical over 7 bases. Germline V gene data show CDR1 as SEHNR and CDR2 as FQNEAQ (reference sequence). Trimming cost V 7 bases and J 7 bases; bases outside gene matches: 10. The CDR3 contains 14 residues. The CDR3 region has the DNA TGTGCCAGCACCCGCGTGCTAGCGGTAAATGAGCAGTTCTTC. Amino acid sequence: CASTRVLAVNEQFF.